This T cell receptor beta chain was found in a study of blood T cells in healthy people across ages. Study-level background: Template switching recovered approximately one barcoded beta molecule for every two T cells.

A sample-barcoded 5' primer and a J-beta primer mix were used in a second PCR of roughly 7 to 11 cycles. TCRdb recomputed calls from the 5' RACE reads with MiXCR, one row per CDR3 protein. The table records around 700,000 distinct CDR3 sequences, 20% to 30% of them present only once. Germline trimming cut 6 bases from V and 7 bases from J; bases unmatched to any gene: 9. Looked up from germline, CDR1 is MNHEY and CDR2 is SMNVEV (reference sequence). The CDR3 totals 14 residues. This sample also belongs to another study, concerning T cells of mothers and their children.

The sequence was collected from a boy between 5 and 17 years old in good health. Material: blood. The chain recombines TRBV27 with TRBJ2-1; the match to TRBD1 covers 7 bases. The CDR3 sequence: CASRLATGFNEQFF. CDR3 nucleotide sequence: TGTGCCAGCAGACTCGCGACAGGGTTTAATGAGCAGTTCTTC.